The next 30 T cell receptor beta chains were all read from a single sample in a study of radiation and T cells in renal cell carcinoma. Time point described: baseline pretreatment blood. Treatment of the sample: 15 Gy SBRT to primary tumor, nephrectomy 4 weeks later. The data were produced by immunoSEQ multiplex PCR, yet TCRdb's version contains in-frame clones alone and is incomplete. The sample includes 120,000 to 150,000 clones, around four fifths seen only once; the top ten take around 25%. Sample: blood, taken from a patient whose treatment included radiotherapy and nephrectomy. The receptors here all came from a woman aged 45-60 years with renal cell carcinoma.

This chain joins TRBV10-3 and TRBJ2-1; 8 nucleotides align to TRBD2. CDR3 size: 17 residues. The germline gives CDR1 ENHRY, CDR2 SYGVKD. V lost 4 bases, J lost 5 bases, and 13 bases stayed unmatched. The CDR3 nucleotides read TGTGCCATCAGTGGGCCGAGCGGGAGTGGGTTGGACAATGAGCAGTTCTTC. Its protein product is CAISGPSGSGLDNEQFF.

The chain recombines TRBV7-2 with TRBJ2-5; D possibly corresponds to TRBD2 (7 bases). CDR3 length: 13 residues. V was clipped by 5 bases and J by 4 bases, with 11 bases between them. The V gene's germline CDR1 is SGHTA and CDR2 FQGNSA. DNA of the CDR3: TGTGCCAGCAGCCAGGCGGGGGCAGAGACCCAGTACTTC. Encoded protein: CASSQAGAETQYF.

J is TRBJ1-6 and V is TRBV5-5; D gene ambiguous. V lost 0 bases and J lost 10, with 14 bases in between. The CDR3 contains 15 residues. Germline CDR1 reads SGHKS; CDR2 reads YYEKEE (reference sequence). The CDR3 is CASSLGGASGSPLHF. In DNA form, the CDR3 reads TGTGCCAGCAGCTTGGGTGGAGCGTCGGGATCACCCCTCCACTTT.

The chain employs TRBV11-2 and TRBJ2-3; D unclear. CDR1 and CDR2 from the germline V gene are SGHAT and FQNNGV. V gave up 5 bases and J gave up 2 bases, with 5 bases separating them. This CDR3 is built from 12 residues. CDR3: CASSRFTDTQYF. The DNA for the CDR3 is TGTGCCAGCAGCCGGTTCACAGATACGCAGTATTTT.

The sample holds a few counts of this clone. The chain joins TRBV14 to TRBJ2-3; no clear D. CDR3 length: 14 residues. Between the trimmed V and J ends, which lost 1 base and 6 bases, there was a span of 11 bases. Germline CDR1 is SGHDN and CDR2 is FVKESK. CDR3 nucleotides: TGTGCCAGCAGCCAAGGCAGTATAGTGGATACGCAGTATTTT. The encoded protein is CASSQGSIVDTQYF.

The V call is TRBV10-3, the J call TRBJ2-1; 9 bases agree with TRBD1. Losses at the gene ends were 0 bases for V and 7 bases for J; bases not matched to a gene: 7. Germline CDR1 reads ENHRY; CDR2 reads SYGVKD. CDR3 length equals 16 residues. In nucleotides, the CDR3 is TGTGCCATCAGTGAGTCAACAGGGGGCACGGAGAATGAGCAGTTCTTC. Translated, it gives CAISESTGGTENEQFF.

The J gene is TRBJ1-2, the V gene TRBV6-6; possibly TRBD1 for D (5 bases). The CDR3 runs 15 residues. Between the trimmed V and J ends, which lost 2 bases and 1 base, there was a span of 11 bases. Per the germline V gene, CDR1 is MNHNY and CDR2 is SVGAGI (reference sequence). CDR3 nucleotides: TGTGCCAGCAGTTACCCGCCGGGGGGTAACTATGGCTACACCTTC. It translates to CASSYPPGGNYGYTF.

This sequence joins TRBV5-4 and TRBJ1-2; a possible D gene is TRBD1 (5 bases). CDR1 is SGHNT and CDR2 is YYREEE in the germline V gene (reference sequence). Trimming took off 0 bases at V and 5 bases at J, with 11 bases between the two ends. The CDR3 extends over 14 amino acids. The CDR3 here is CASSLVQGPYGYTF. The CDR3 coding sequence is TGTGCCAGCAGCTTGGTGCAGGGTCCATATGGCTACACCTTC.

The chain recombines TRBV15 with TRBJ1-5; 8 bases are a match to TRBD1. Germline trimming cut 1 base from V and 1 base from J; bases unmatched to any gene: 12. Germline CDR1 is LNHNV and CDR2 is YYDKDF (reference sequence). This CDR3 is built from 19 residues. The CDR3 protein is CATSRVFDRGSGSNQPQHF. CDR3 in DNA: TGTGCCACCAGCAGAGTATTCGACAGGGGTAGTGGAAGCAATCAGCCCCAGCATTTT.

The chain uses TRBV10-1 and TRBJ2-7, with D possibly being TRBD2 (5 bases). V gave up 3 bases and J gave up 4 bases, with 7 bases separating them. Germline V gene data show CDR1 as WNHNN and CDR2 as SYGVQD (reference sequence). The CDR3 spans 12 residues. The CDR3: CASSDEGYEQYF. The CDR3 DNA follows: TGCGCCAGCAGTGACGAGGGATACGAGCAGTACTTC.

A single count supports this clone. CDR3 in DNA: TGCGCCAGCAGCCAAGATCCGGGGGCAGGCAATCAGCCCCAGCATTTT. This encodes CASSQDPGAGNQPQHF. The gene calls are TRBV4-1 and TRBJ1-5; tentative D call: TRBD1 (6 bases). V was pared by 0 bases and J by 2 bases, with 11 bases between. The germline CDR1 and CDR2 sequences are MGHRA and YSYEKL. The CDR3 is 16 amino acids.

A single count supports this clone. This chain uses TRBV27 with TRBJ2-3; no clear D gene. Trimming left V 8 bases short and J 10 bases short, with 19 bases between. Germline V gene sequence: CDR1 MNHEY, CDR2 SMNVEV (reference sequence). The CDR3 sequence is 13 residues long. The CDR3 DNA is TGTGCCAGCCGTCCGGGCGTCCTGTTCTCGCAGTATTTT. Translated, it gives CASRPGVLFSQYF.

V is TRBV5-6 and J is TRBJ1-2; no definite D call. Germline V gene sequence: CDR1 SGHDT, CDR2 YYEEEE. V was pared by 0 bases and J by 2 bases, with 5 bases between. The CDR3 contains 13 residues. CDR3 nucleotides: TGTGCCAGCAGCTTGGGCAGGAACTATGGCTACACCTTC. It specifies CASSLGRNYGYTF.

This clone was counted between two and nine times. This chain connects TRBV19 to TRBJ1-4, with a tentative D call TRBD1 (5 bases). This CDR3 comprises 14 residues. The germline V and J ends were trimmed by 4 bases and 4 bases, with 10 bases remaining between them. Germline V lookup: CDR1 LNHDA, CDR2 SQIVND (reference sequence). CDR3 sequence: CASSKGRINEKLFF. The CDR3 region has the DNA TGTGCCAGTAGTAAGGGACGGATTAATGAAAAACTGTTTTTT.

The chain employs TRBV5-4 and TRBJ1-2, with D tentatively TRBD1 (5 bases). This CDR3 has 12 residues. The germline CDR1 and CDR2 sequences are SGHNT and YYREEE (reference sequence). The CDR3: CATSPGDDGYTF. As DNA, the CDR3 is TGTGCTACCTCCCCTGGGGACGATGGCTACACCTTC.

In DNA, the CDR3 is TGTGCCAGCAGCTTAGACAGGGCTGGAGGAAACACCATATATTTT. Translated, it gives CASSLDRAGGNTIYF. The chain joins TRBV7-2 to TRBJ1-3; weak D call: TRBD1 (6 bases). CDR1 is SGHTA and CDR2 is FQGNSA in the germline V gene. The CDR3 covers 15 residues. V shed 1 base and J shed 4 bases, with 11 bases lying between them.

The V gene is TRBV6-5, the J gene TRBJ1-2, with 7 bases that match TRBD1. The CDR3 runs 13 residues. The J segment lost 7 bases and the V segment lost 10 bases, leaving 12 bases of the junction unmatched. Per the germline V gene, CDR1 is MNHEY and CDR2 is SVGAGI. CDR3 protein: CAITRGGSGGYTF. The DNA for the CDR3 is TGTGCCATCACCAGGGGGGGGAGCGGTGGCTACACCTTC.

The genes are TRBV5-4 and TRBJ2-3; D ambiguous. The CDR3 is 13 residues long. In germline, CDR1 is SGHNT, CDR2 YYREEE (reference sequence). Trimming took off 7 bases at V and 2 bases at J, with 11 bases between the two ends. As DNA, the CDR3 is TGTGCCAGCGCCGGCGGCGTCACAGATACGCAGTATTTT. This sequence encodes CASAGGVTDTQYF.

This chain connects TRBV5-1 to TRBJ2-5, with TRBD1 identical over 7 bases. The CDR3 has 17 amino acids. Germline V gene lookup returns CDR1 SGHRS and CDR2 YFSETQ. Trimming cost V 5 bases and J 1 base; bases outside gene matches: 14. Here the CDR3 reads CASSFDPPGTAQETQYF. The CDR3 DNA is TGCGCCAGCAGTTTTGACCCTCCCGGGACAGCCCAAGAGACCCAGTACTTC.

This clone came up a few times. CDR3 sequence: CASSLLQELGTEAFF. CDR3 in DNA: TGCGCCAGCAGCTTATTGCAGGAATTGGGCACTGAAGCTTTCTTT. The rearrangement uses TRBV5-1 and TRBJ1-1, with D unclear. This CDR3 comprises 15 residues. CDR1 and CDR2 from the germline V gene are SGHRS and YFSETQ. The germline V and J ends were trimmed by 2 bases and 4 bases, with 15 bases remaining between them.

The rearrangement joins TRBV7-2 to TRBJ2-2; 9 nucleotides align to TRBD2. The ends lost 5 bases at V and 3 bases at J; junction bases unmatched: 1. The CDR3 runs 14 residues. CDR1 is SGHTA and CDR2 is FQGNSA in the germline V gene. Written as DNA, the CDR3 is TGTGCCAGCAGCCCTAGCGGGGACACCGGGGAGCTGTTTTTT. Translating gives CASSPSGDTGELFF.

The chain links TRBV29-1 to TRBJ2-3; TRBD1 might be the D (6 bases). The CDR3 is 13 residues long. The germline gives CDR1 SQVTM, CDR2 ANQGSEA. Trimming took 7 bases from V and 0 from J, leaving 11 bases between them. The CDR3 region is CSGERGSTDTQYF. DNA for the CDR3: TGCAGCGGGGAGAGGGGGAGCACAGATACGCAGTATTTT.

The CDR3, as DNA: TGTGCCACCAGCAGAGGGGGGACTAGCGGGCGGCAGGGGGAGACCCAGTACTTC. Translating it yields CATSRGGTSGRQGETQYF. The chain links TRBV15 to TRBJ2-5; 12 nucleotides line up with TRBD2. The germline V gene has CDR1 LNHNV and CDR2 YYDKDF (reference sequence). The CDR3 loop spans 18 amino acids. The J segment lost 5 bases and the V segment lost 1 base, leaving 11 bases of the junction unmatched.

For the CDR3, the DNA is TGTGCCAGCACTCCCCCCGGCTGGTCCTACGAGCAGTACTTC. This translates into CASTPPGWSYEQYF. The chain has TRBV6-5 and TRBJ2-7; D unclear. The CDR3 consists of 14 residues. V lost 7 bases, J lost 1 base, and 14 bases lay in between. Per the germline V gene, CDR1 is MNHEY and CDR2 is SVGAGI.

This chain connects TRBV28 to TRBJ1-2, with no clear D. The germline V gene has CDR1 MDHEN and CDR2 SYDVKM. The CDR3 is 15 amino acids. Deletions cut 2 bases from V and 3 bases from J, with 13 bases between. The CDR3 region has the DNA TGTGCCAGCAGTTTACCCACGCGCATGCACTATGGCTACACCTTC. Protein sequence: CASSLPTRMHYGYTF.

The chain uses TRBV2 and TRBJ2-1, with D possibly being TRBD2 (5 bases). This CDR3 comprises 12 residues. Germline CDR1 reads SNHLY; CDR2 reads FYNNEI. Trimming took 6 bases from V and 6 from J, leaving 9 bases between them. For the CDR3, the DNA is TGTGCCAGCAGGCGAGGGTTCAATGAGCAGTTCTTC. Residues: CASRRGFNEQFF.

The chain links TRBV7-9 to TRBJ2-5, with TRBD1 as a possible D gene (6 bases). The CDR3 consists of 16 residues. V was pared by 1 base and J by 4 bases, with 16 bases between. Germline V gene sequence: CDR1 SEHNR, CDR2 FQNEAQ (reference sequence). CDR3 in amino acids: CASSLGGQVPRETQYF. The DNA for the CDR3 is TGTGCCAGCAGCTTAGGGGGGCAGGTACCGAGAGAGACCCAGTACTTC.

CDR3 sequence reads: CASSPRTGDSSYEQYF. The CDR3 nucleotides read TGTGCCAGCTCACCTAGGACAGGGGACAGCTCCTACGAGCAGTACTTC. V is TRBV18 and J is TRBJ2-7; the match to TRBD1 covers 9 bases. Germline V gene lookup returns CDR1 KGHSH and CDR2 LQKENI. The CDR3 loop spans 16 amino acids. After removal of 3 bases from V and 0 bases from J, the junction contained 6 bases not matched to a gene.

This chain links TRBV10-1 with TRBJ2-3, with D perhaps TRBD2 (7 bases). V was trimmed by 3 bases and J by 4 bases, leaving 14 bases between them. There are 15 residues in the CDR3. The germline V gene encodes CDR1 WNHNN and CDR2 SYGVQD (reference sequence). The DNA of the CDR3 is TGCGCCAGCAGTGAATCTGGGGGGGGGCCAGATACGCAGTATTTT. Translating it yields CASSESGGGPDTQYF.

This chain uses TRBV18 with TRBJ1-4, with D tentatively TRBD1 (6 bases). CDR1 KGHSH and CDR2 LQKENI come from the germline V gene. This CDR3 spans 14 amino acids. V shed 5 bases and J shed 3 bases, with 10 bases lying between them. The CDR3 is CASSTRGSNEKLFF. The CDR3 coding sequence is TGTGCCAGCTCAACCAGGGGCTCTAATGAAAAACTGTTTTTT.